This TCR beta chain was obtained from a study of tumor-infiltrating lymphocytes in localized non-small cell lung cancer. Background on the study: Resected tumor was paired with non-adjacent uninvolved lung from the same patient.

Regarding this clone: This CDR3 is also generated by other DNA sequences in the sample.

Per the germline V gene, CDR1 is DFQATT and CDR2 is SNEGSKA (reference sequence). V lost 4 bases and J 3 bases, leaving 7 bases between the germline ends. The CDR3 extends over 11 amino acids. The repertoire was sequenced with immunoSEQ multiplex PCR; TCRdb's copy has only in-frame clones and lacks some. The data show over 10,000 clones, about 80% seen once. The TCR originated in a human donor with non-small cell lung cancer. Sequenced sample: uninvolved lung tissue not adjacent to the tumor. This sequence joins TRBV20-1 and TRBJ2-7; no clear D gene. The CDR3 is CSATEYYEQYF. The CDR3 bases are TGCAGTGCTACCGAATACTACGAGCAGTACTTC.